The T cell receptor (beta chain) under discussion was sequenced for a study of early T cells in non-severe SARS-CoV-2 infection. Study context: Whole-blood bulk RNA, unsorted, was sequenced, and chains were unpaired. Study-level findings and limits: Matches to VDJdb favored anti-spike CD8 responses and missed private and CD4 specificities.

Tagging with unique molecular identifiers was applied to individual cDNA molecules. TCRdb processed the 5' RACE reads anew with MiXCR; each CDR3 protein has one entry. The repertoire has about 49,000 distinct CDR3 sequences, 10% to 15% of them found once; the top ten carry 7.5% to 9.5%. Per germline, CDR1 LGHDT and CDR2 YNNKEL (reference sequence). V lost 5 bases to trimming and J lost 8 bases, with 18 bases between them. This CDR3 has 15 residues. This clonotype is labeled as medium-sized. The antigen is not known. The chain is built from TRBV3-1 and TRBJ1-4; TRBD1 is a possible D gene (6 bases). The clonotype originates from an adult who was a healthcare worker with PCR-confirmed SARS-CoV-2 infection or an uninfected control (not recorded which). Material: whole blood. In nucleotides, the CDR3 is TGTGCCAGCAGCTTATCGGGGGGCGAGAAGGAAAAACTGTTTTTT. Its translation: CASSLSGGEKEKLFF.